This passage covers 16 T cell receptor beta chains from one sample sequenced in a study of blood T cell repertoires in COVID-19. The method was immunoSEQ multiplex PCR; TCRdb's version includes in-frame clones alone and lacks a portion of them. This sample carries about 310,000 clones, around 89% of them seen once, and the ten largest clones take around 4.3%. Sequencing input: PBMCs or T cells enriched from blood (not recorded which). The source of these receptors is a woman aged 18-29 years with acute COVID-19.

The chain uses TRBV14 and TRBJ1-2; D might be TRBD1 (6 bases). This CDR3 is 14 amino acids long. Per germline, CDR1 SGHDN and CDR2 FVKESK. V dropped 0 bases and J dropped 8 bases, with 13 bases sitting between them. CDR3 bases: TGTGCCAGCAGCCAAGAGGGGGCGAGGAGGGGCTACACCTTC. Its protein product is CASSQEGARRGYTF.

This clone was observed a single time. V usage is TRBV5-1 and J usage is TRBJ1-3, with a possible D match to TRBD1 (5 bases). V was shortened by 0 bases and J by 8 bases, with 12 bases between the two germline ends. The CDR3 loop spans 14 amino acids. The V gene's germline CDR1 is SGHRS and CDR2 YFSETQ. The CDR3 reads CASSLEGIDYTIYF. CDR3 in DNA: TGCGCCAGCAGCTTGGAGGGGATCGATTACACCATATATTTT.

The rearrangement joins TRBV10-3 to TRBJ2-7; TRBD2 might be the D (6 bases). The germline V gene encodes CDR1 ENHRY and CDR2 SYGVKD. The CDR3 has 12 amino acids. The V end was cut by 6 bases, the J end by 2 bases, with 8 bases between. CDR3 nucleotide sequence: TGTGCCATCAGCGGGAGCGCCTACGAGCAGTACTTC. Encoded protein: CAISGSAYEQYF.

This clone showed up just once. This chain links TRBV29-1 with TRBJ1-1, with D possibly matching TRBD1 (5 bases). V was cut by 3 bases and J by 5 bases, with 7 bases left in between. The length of the CDR3 is 11 residues. Germline lookup yields CDR1 SQVTM and CDR2 ANQGSEA. For the CDR3, the DNA is TGCAGCGTTGACAAGGGGACTGAAGCTTTCTTT. Protein product: CSVDKGTEAFF.

The chain employs TRBV7-9 and TRBJ2-7; 10 bases are shared with TRBD2. From germline, CDR1 is SEHNR and CDR2 FQNEAQ (reference sequence). The CDR3 has 15 amino acids. Trimming at V came to 5 bases and at J to 3 bases, leaving 7 bases not matched to a gene. CDR3 residues: CASSDRTSGDYEQYF. The CDR3 nucleotides are TGTGCCAGCAGCGATAGGACTAGCGGAGACTACGAGCAGTACTTC.

The V call is TRBV2, the J call TRBJ2-7, with a tentative D call TRBD2 (5 bases). Germline-derived CDR1 and CDR2 are SNHLY and FYNNEI. The germline V and J ends were trimmed by 1 base and 1 base, with 11 bases remaining between them. This CDR3 is 15 amino acids long. The CDR3 protein is CASSEGPGLSYEQYF. DNA of the CDR3: TGTGCCAGCAGTGAAGGCCCGGGGTTATCCTACGAGCAGTACTTC.

J is TRBJ2-3 and V is TRBV28; TRBD1 matches 8 bases. There are 15 residues in the CDR3. Germline lookup yields CDR1 MDHEN and CDR2 SYDVKM. With V trimmed by 5 bases and J by 4 bases, 8 bases remained unmatched. CDR3 region: CASSDRDRPPDTQYF. CDR3 DNA: TGTGCCAGCAGTGACCGGGACAGGCCCCCAGATACGCAGTATTTT.

The CDR3 sequence is CASSPGPRLGGEKLFF. CDR3 in DNA: TGTGCCAGTAGCCCCGGGCCAAGGTTGGGAGGGGAAAAACTGTTTTTT. The chain combines TRBV19 with TRBJ1-4; no definite D call. Germline assignment: CDR1 LNHDA and CDR2 SQIVND (reference sequence). The CDR3 spans 16 residues. V dropped 6 bases and J dropped 8 bases, with 22 bases sitting between them.

CDR3 coding DNA: TGTGCCAGTAGGGCAGGGGGCAAAGGGACTGGGGCCAACGTCCTGACTTTC. The encoded protein is CASRAGGKGTGANVLTF. The chain has TRBV19 and TRBJ2-6; 8 bases match TRBD1. The CDR3 runs to 17 residues. The ends lost 6 bases at V and 2 bases at J; junction bases unmatched: 9. Germline CDR1 reads LNHDA; CDR2 reads SQIVND (reference sequence).

The genes are TRBV7-9 and TRBJ2-1; D possibly corresponds to TRBD2 (5 bases). V shed 5 bases and J shed 6 bases, with 17 bases lying between them. This CDR3 is built from 15 residues. Per the germline V gene, CDR1 is SEHNR and CDR2 is FQNEAQ (reference sequence). The CDR3 loop is CASSPPGVFGNEQFF. For the CDR3, the DNA is TGTGCCAGCAGCCCTCCCGGGGTGTTTGGCAATGAGCAGTTCTTC.

This clone was seen only once. V gene TRBV28 combines with J gene TRBJ1-2; 11 bases are a match to TRBD1. Germline CDR1 MDHEN, CDR2 SYDVKM. The CDR3 runs 14 residues. With 6 bases clipped from V and 8 bases from J, the junction kept 8 bases outside the gene matches. The CDR3 here is CASRRTGGPRGYTF. CDR3 nucleotide sequence: TGTGCCAGCAGGCGGACAGGGGGCCCTCGGGGCTACACCTTC.

V gene TRBV10-3 combines with J gene TRBJ2-7; D may be TRBD1 (6 bases). The germline V gene has CDR1 ENHRY and CDR2 SYGVKD. There are 12 residues in the CDR3. Trimming pared 5 bases from V and 4 bases from J, leaving 9 bases between. The DNA of the CDR3 is TGTGCCATCAGTCCGAGGGGGTACGAGCAGTACTTC. Translation: CAISPRGYEQYF.

The genes are TRBV9 and TRBJ2-2; D is uncertain. Trimming stripped 2 bases from V and 4 bases from J, with 15 bases between. CDR1 is SGDLS and CDR2 is YYNGEE in the germline V gene. The CDR3 has 16 residues. CDR3 residues: CASSVARLSGTGELFF. CDR3 coding DNA: TGTGCCAGCAGCGTGGCTCGCTTGTCGGGCACCGGGGAGCTGTTTTTT.

The chain combines TRBV24-1 with TRBJ2-1; TRBD2 matches 8 bases. J gave up 9 bases and V 3 bases, and 9 bases lay outside the gene matches. This CDR3 spans 15 amino acids. Germline V lookup: CDR1 KGHDR, CDR2 SFDVKD. Here the CDR3 reads CATSDPRTSSFEQFF. CDR3 nucleotide sequence: TGTGCCACCAGTGATCCCCGGACTAGCTCCTTTGAGCAGTTCTTC.

The rearrangement uses TRBV4-2 and TRBJ2-7, with D possibly being TRBD2 (6 bases). Trimming took 3 bases from V and 5 from J, leaving 23 bases between them. CDR1 and CDR2 (germline): LGHNA, YNFKEQ. The CDR3 contains 17 residues. Here the CDR3 reads CASSQTEGTYAGDEQYF. CDR3 sequence (DNA): TGTGCCAGCAGCCAGACGGAGGGGACTTACGCTGGGGACGAGCAGTACTTC.

The DNA of the CDR3 is TGCGCCAGCATGGATAGGACAGGGACCTACTATGGCTACACCTTC. This encodes CASMDRTGTYYGYTF. The rearrangement links TRBV10-2 to TRBJ1-2, with 8 bases matching TRBD1. The V and J ends lost 7 bases and 3 bases, in that order; junction bases with no gene match: 10. The germline CDR1 and CDR2 sequences are WSHSY and SAAADI. The length of the CDR3 is 15 residues.